The clone carrying this TCR beta chain was detected only once. Its target is not known. The sample is drawn from a study of shared clonotypes between healthy human individuals. Study outcomes and limitations: The generation probabilities recorded for non-shared clonotypes fell below those of clonotypes shared by all four donors.

For sorted subsets, about 190 ng DNA per replicate equaled 30,000 or so T cell genomes. Method: immunoSEQ multiplex PCR; TCRdb's copy keeps in-frame clones and lacks some. The sample carries roughly 1,500,000 clones, 95% to 99% recorded once. V was clipped by 0 bases and J by 1 base, with 16 bases between them. Germline V gene data show CDR1 as SGHRS and CDR2 as YFSETQ. The CDR3 contains 17 residues. Material: naive CD4+ T cells sorted from blood. Subset indicated: CD45RA+ positively selected. The rearrangement joins TRBV5-1 to TRBJ2-5; D might be TRBD2 (6 bases). The TCR originated in a man between 25 and 39 years old in good health. This CDR3 reads CASSLARLALRQETQYF. The CDR3 DNA is TGCGCCAGCAGCTTGGCCCGTCTAGCGCTACGCCAAGAGACCCAGTACTTC. The whole variable domain, remainder taken from reference TRBV5-1 and TRBJ2-5, is KAGVTQTPRYLIKTRGQQVTLSCSPISGHRSVSWYQQTPGQGLQFLFEYFSETQRNKGNFPGRFSGRQFSNSRSEMNVSTLELGDSALYLCASSLARLALRQETQYFGPGTRLLVL.